This entry is about one T cell receptor (beta chain). What it binds is unknown. This sample was included in a study of cytomegalovirus exposure and HLA in healthy donors. The study, taken as a whole, reports: Accounts indicate the classifier identified cytomegalovirus status with strong specificity and sensitivity.

The V gene lost 5 bases and the J gene lost 4 bases, with 14 bases spanning the gap. CDR3 length: 14 residues. Germline V gene data show CDR1 as SEHNR and CDR2 as FQNEAQ (reference sequence). PCR amplification relied on 60 Vbeta primers (plus 13 Jbeta primers). Profiling relied on immunoSEQ multiplex PCR, and the TCRdb table lists in-frame clones only, not all of them. This sample lists tens of thousands of clones; its ten largest clones have 3.8%. The origin of this receptor is a female donor in good health and CMV-seropositive. This chain links TRBV7-9 with TRBJ1-1, with D perhaps TRBD1 (6 bases). The specimen sequenced was PBMCs. The CDR3 coding sequence is TGTGCCAGCAGCATCACAGGGTTGGGCACTGAAGCTTTCTTT. This encodes CASSITGLGTEAFF.